The T cell receptor (beta chain) under discussion was sequenced for a study of blood T cell repertoires in COVID-19. Study overall: Some COVID-19 samples were acute and others convalescent; all came from the United States, Italy and Spain. T cells, B-cell-depleted T cells, or PBMCs supplied cDNA or gDNA.

Germline V gene lookup returns CDR1 GTSNPN and CDR2 SVGIG (reference sequence). V shed 7 bases, J shed 3 bases, and the junction held 6 bases outside the gene matches. The CDR3 length is 14 residues. In the original processing: How many nucleated cells were present was estimated from reference gene primer amplification. Libraries were prepared by immunoSEQ multiplex PCR; TCRdb keeps only in-frame clonotypes and omits some of them. V and J calls and clone size are given by that table; D and trimming were obtained from the DNA. The table lists 97,000 or so clones, about four fifths of them singletons, with about 17% in the top ten.

The sequenced sample was peripheral blood. The chain has TRBV30 and TRBJ1-5; 10 nucleotides agree with TRBD1. This receptor was taken from a man older than 75 with acute or convalescent COVID-19. The CDR3 spells CAYGTGVFNQPQHF. For the CDR3, the DNA is TGTGCCTACGGGACAGGGGTCTTCAATCAGCCCCAGCATTTT.